This TCR beta chain was observed in a study of shared clonotypes between healthy human individuals. For the study at large: The plates for each donor numbered three CD4 naive, three CD4 memory, two CD8 naive and one CD8 memory.

Clones were sequenced by immunoSEQ multiplex PCR, and TCRdb holds only the in-frame ones, with some missing. The table has approximately 1.5 million clones, around 98% seen once; the top ten hold 0.45%. The CDR3 runs to 13 residues. The germline gives CDR1 SEHNR, CDR2 FQNEAQ (reference sequence). V lost 5 bases, J lost 4 bases, and 11 bases lay in between. To note about this clone: This specimen includes other DNA sequences encoding the same CDR3.

V gene TRBV7-9 combines with J gene TRBJ1-2; D unresolved. The sequenced material came from naive CD4+ T cells sorted from blood. Specified subset: CD45RA+ positively selected. This clonotype was obtained from a man aged 25-45 years in good health. The CDR3 protein is CASSLARPYGYTF. CDR3 bases: TGTGCCAGCAGCCTCGCCCGCCCCTATGGCTACACCTTC. Filled out from reference TRBV7-9 and TRBJ1-2, the complete variable domain reads DTGVSQNPRHKITKRGQNVTFRCDPISEHNRLYWYRQTLGQGPEFLTYFQNEAQLEKSRLLSDRFSAERPKGSFSTLEIQRTEQGDSAMYLCASSLARPYGYTFGSGTRLTVV.